A single TCR beta chain is shown here with its context. Its specificity is unknown. The sample originates from a study of CD8 T cells in ankylosing spondylitis. Study-wide results and caveats: Prior work had noted some motif variants in reactive arthritis blood and synovial fluid. From matched ankylosing spondylitis synovial fluid, disease-linked clones were reportedly recovered at significantly enriched levels.

5'-RACE, quantitative and with molecular barcodes, yielded the TCR beta libraries. MiXCR was run by TCRdb on the 5' RACE reads, yielding one entry per CDR3 protein. The table includes 200,000 to 300,000 distinct CDR3 sequences, roughly a quarter detected once. This TCR came from a male donor with ankylosing spondylitis or in good health (not recorded which). Sequencing was performed on blood, either unsorted or a sorted T cell fraction (not recorded which).

This CDR3 reads CSAPEKGYQETQYF. The CDR3 DNA reads as TGCAGTGCCCCCGAAAAGGGTTACCAAGAGACCCAGTACTTC. The chain uses TRBV20-1 and TRBJ2-5; D gene uncertain. The germline V gene has CDR1 DFQATT and CDR2 SNEGSKA (reference sequence). Between the trimmed V and J ends, which lost 6 bases and 0 bases, there was a span of 14 bases. There are 14 residues in the CDR3.